The present TCR beta chain was sequenced within a study of T cell repertoires in cytomegalovirus infection. Across the study: Matching HLA type and CMV infection were both indicated by public TCR beta signatures.

Germline CDR1 and CDR2: SGHVS and FQNEAQ. This CDR3 comprises 18 residues. Trimming took 5 bases from V and 1 from J; bases not matched to a gene: 9. Via MiXCR, TCRdb re-called the reads, giving one row per CDR3 protein. The table lists about 450,000 distinct CDR3 sequences, approximately 32% of them singletons, with roughly 15% in the top ten. Study-wide results and caveats: Dominating the ex vivo response were HLA-C-restricted CMV-specific TCR beta clonotypes. Based on cumulative public TCR beta family frequency, carriers of CMV plus the relevant HLA were identified.

This clonotype was recorded at least ten times. Its antigen is unknown. The chain uses TRBV7-8 and TRBJ2-3; 13 nucleotides agree with TRBD2. The sample comprised PBMCs. The sequence came from a human donor in good health (CMV status not recorded). Some clones in this sample may be carry-over from other donors' samples. CDR3 amino acids: CASSPTSGGAFRTDTQYF. The DNA of the CDR3 is TGTGCCAGCAGCCCAACTAGCGGGGGGGCCTTCCGCACAGATACGCAGTATTTT.